This T cell receptor (beta chain) is from a study of control samples from healthy donors and cancer patients. Method: immunoSEQ multiplex PCR; TCRdb's copy keeps in-frame clones and lacks some. The sample includes about 140,000 clones, roughly 90% seen only once; the top ten take about 11%. The material sequenced was blood. This receptor was taken from a man between 25 and 39 years old in good health.

Written as DNA, the CDR3 is TGTGCCAGCAGCGTAGCCGGGACTAGCGGTTACGAGCAGTACTTC. It specifies CASSVAGTSGYEQYF. The chain couples TRBV9 to TRBJ2-7, with TRBD2 matching over 11 bases. J gave up 4 bases and V 0 bases, and 3 bases lay outside the gene matches. This CDR3 has 15 amino acids. Looked up from germline, CDR1 is SGDLS and CDR2 is YYNGEE.